This TCR beta chain comes out of a study of OX40 agonist ivuxolimab in advanced cancers. In the study overall: Among those enrolled, mean age was 60 years (range about 20 to 79) and about 79% were male.

In the case of this clone: Its specificity is not known.

Study findings and constraints: Relative to CD4+ cells, CD8+ T cells on average had more expanded clones. In the 0.1 to 3.0 mg/kg range, CD4+ and CD8+ blood T cells had expanded clonally by week 6.

The protocol was immunoSEQ multiplex PCR, while the TCRdb copy is restricted to in-frame clones and leaves out a portion. The data contain around 79,000 clones, roughly 91% of them singletons. The sequencing used CD4+ or CD8+ T cells sorted from blood, collected in a trial of the OX40 agonist ivuxolimab. The TCR sequence derives from an adult with an advanced solid tumor such as melanoma, head and neck, liver or kidney cancer.

CDR3 sequence: CAIRDSGNTEAFF. CDR3 bases: TGTGCCATTAGGGACAGTGGGAACACTGAAGCTTTCTTT. The chain links TRBV10-3 to TRBJ1-1; 7 bases align to TRBD1. Unmatched junction bases numbered 5, after V lost 9 bases and J lost 1 base. The CDR3 sequence is 13 residues long. Looked up from germline, CDR1 is ENHRY and CDR2 is SYGVKD.